This TCR beta chain comes out of a study of Graves' ophthalmopathy and Graves' hyperthyroidism. Researchers took RNA transcripts and amplified TCR beta CDR3 regions from them. The library came from an HTBI-primed first-round RT-PCR and a second-round multiplex PCR. TCRdb analysed the multiplex PCR reads with MiXCR anew, one entry per CDR3 protein. Among approximately 640,000 distinct CDR3 sequences, roughly two fifths were seen once, and the ten largest hold roughly 3.5%. A 10 ml volume of fresh peripheral blood provided the PBMCs. The study, taken as a whole, reports: For predicting ophthalmopathy progression, the model had around 64% sensitivity and 72% to 75% specificity. Appearing in blood as well were most expanded thyroid clonotypes above 0.001 frequency.

This clonotype was counted ten times or more. Its antigen is as yet unknown. The TCR comes from an adult man with Graves' ophthalmopathy. Sequencing used peripheral blood.

The CDR3 sequence is CASSPDSNYGYTF. The CDR3 coding sequence is TGTGCCAGCAGCCCAGACAGTAACTATGGCTACACCTTC. V and J are TRBV19 and TRBJ1-2, with a weak D call TRBD1 (5 bases). V dropped 9 bases and J dropped 1 base, with 12 bases sitting between them. CDR1 and CDR2 (germline): LNHDA, SQIVND (reference sequence). The CDR3 runs to 13 residues.